Listed here are 27 T cell receptor beta chains from one sample, sequenced in a study of T cells in Graves' hyperthyroidism and ophthalmopathy. From RNA transcripts, TCR beta CDR3 regions were amplified. An initial round of RT-PCR targeting the TCR CDR3 relied on the HTBI primer set. TCRdb re-called the multiplex PCR reads through MiXCR, storing one row per CDR3 protein. The sample includes more than 500,000 distinct CDR3 sequences, approximately 15% of them seen just once. Sequencing was carried out using blood. The receptors shown here come from a woman between 35 and 50 years old with Graves' hyperthyroidism.

This clonotype has a handful of counts. The genes are TRBV20-1 and TRBJ2-1, with 8 bases that match TRBD2. Germline CDR1 DFQATT, CDR2 SNEGSKA (reference sequence). This CDR3 contains 12 residues. V shed 7 bases and J 8 bases; nucleotides not matched to a gene: 7. The CDR3 coding sequence is TGCAGTGTCTTAGCGGGAAGCCATGAGCAGTTCTTC. Its translation: CSVLAGSHEQFF.

This clonotype was counted at least ten times. This chain connects TRBV7-2 to TRBJ2-5; weak D call: TRBD2 (5 bases). The CDR3 length is 15 residues. V lost 5 bases and J 5 bases, leaving 18 bases between the germline ends. CDR1 SGHTA and CDR2 FQGNSA come from the germline V gene. DNA of the CDR3: TGTGCCAGCAGCCAGACCCCCGTAGGCGGGGAGACCCAGTACTTC. The encoded protein is CASSQTPVGGETQYF. The full variable domain, in which reference TRBV7-2 and TRBJ2-5 provide the parts outside the CDR3, is GAGVSQSPSNKVTEKGKDVELRCDPISGHTALYWYRQSLGQGLEFLIYFQGNSAPDKSGLPSDRFSAERTGGSVSTLTIQRTQQEDSAVYLCASSQTPVGGETQYFGPGTRLLVL.

This clonotype has a handful of counts. The chain has TRBV27 and TRBJ2-2; D unclear. This CDR3 has 13 amino acids. Trimming removed 3 bases from V and 8 bases from J, with 10 bases in between. The V gene's germline CDR1 is MNHEY and CDR2 SMNVEV (reference sequence). Here the CDR3 DNA reads TGTGCCAGCAGTTTGTTAGTACCAGGGGAGCTGTTTTTT. This codes for CASSLLVPGELFF.

The chain combines TRBV6-2 or TRBV6-3 with TRBJ2-1; weak D call: TRBD2 (6 bases). V was shortened by 6 bases and J by 0 bases, with 6 bases between the two germline ends. This CDR3 is built from 13 residues. In germline, CDR1 is MNHEY, CDR2 SVGEGT. CDR3 DNA sequence: TGTGCCAGCAGGCGGGACTCCTACAATGAGCAGTTCTTC. Protein: CASRRDSYNEQFF.

This clonotype has at least ten counts. V is TRBV2 and J is TRBJ2-7; D remains ambiguous. Germline V gene data show CDR1 as SNHLY and CDR2 as FYNNEI. The CDR3 contains 13 residues. V was pared by 4 bases and J by 3 bases, with 10 bases between. CDR3 coding DNA: TGTGCCAGCAGTGGGTCCAGAAACTACGAGCAGTACTTC. Protein product: CASSGSRNYEQYF.

This clonotype was detected many times. The V and J genes are TRBV12-3 or TRBV12-4 and TRBJ2-1; 12 positions match TRBD2. CDR3 length equals 16 residues. V trimming: 4 bases; J trimming: 7 bases; junction bases outside the gene matches: 8. The CDR3 is CASSSPSGRALNEQFF. The DNA of the CDR3 is TGTGCCAGCAGTTCGCCTAGCGGGAGGGCCTTGAATGAGCAGTTCTTC.

The table lists this clonotype with a few counts. V usage is TRBV19 and J usage is TRBJ1-1; D is ambiguous. Per the germline V gene, CDR1 is LNHDA and CDR2 is SQIVND (reference sequence). The V and J ends lost 4 bases and 6 bases respectively, with 12 bases between them. The CDR3 is 13 residues long. The CDR3 sequence is CASSTSIRAEAFF. CDR3 nucleotide sequence: TGTGCCAGTAGTACCAGCATTAGGGCTGAAGCTTTCTTT.

In this sample, this clonotype turned up many times. This rearrangement joins TRBV5-1 to TRBJ2-1, with TRBD1 matching over 8 bases. Germline loops: CDR1 SGHRS, CDR2 YFSETQ. V lost 0 bases and J lost 3; bases outside the gene matches: 2. This CDR3 has 15 residues. The CDR3 loop reads CASSLEGTGYNEQFF. CDR3 nucleotide sequence: TGCGCCAGCAGCTTGGAGGGGACAGGCTACAATGAGCAGTTCTTC.

In regard to this clonotype: A junction end diverges from the germline sequence, so it may reflect a read error. The rearrangement joins TRBV20-1 to TRBJ2-5; 12 bases match TRBD2. Germline CDR1 and CDR2: DFQATT and SNEGSKA (reference sequence). The CDR3 runs 14 residues. The CDR3 DNA reads as TGCAGTCCTAGCGGGGGGGCTATTTCGGAGACCCAGTACTTC. Amino acid sequence: CSPSGGAISETQYF.

This clonotype came up many times. This chain uses TRBV12-3 or TRBV12-4 with TRBJ2-3, with D possibly being TRBD2 (6 bases). V shed 3 bases and J shed 0 bases, with 13 bases lying between them. The CDR3 is 16 residues long. The CDR3 sequence is CASSFRLATSTDTQYF. In nucleotides, the CDR3 is TGTGCCAGCAGTTTTAGGCTAGCGACTAGCACAGATACGCAGTATTTT.

The chain carries TRBV28 and TRBJ2-7, with 7 bases matching TRBD1. The length of the CDR3 is 16 residues. CDR1 is MDHEN, CDR2 SYDVKM, per germline. V shed 5 bases and J 4 bases; nucleotides not matched to a gene: 14. The CDR3 nucleotides read TGTGCCAGCAGTCACAGGACCGGGACAGCCGAATACGAGCAGTACTTC. Translating gives CASSHRTGTAEYEQYF. Combining the CDR3 with reference TRBV28 and TRBJ2-7 gives the whole variable domain DVKVTQSSRYLVKRTGEKVFLECVQDMDHENMFWYRQDPGLGLRLIYFSYDVKMKEKGDIPEGYSVSREKKERFSLILESASTNQTSMYLCASSHRTGTAEYEQYFGPGTRLTVT.

This clonotype was detected only a few times. The chain is built from TRBV6-1 and TRBJ2-5, with a possible D match to TRBD2 (6 bases). V was pared by 7 bases and J by 1 base, with 13 bases between. Germline V lookup: CDR1 MNHNS, CDR2 SASEGT. The CDR3 is 14 amino acids. DNA of the CDR3: TGTGCCAGCAATGACCGGGACTCCCAAGAGACCCAGTACTTC. Encoded protein: CASNDRDSQETQYF.

There are many counts of this clonotype. The chain joins TRBV30 to TRBJ2-3; D might be TRBD2 (5 bases). CDR3 length: 14 amino acids. CDR1 and CDR2 from the germline V gene are GTSNPN and SVGIG (reference sequence). The DNA for the CDR3 is TGTGCTGTTAGCCGCGGAGGAACCACAGATACGCAGTATTTT. This translates into CAVSRGGTTDTQYF.

This clonotype was detected a few times. CDR3: CASRQGQGATSNYGYTF. CDR3 nucleotides: TGTGCCAGCAGACAAGGACAGGGTGCCACTTCCAACTATGGCTACACCTTC. The chain uses TRBV28 and TRBJ1-2, with 8 nucleotides matching TRBD1. The CDR3 spans 17 residues. V gave up 6 bases and J gave up 2 bases; unmatched junction bases: 14. Germline values: CDR1 MDHEN, CDR2 SYDVKM.

This sequence joins TRBV19 and TRBJ2-1, with a possible D match to TRBD2 (6 bases). The CDR3 totals 13 residues. Germline V gene sequence: CDR1 LNHDA, CDR2 SQIVND (reference sequence). V was trimmed by 6 bases and J by 6 bases, leaving 12 bases between them. The CDR3: CASRVGTSNEQFF. The CDR3 nucleotides read TGTGCCAGTAGGGTAGGGACTTCCAATGAGCAGTTCTTC.

In its sample, this clonotype was seen many times. The chain is built from TRBV6-5 and TRBJ2-1, with TRBD2 matching 13 bases. Germline CDR1 MNHEY, CDR2 SVGAGI. The CDR3 loop spans 17 amino acids. The V segment lost 2 bases and the J segment 7 bases; nucleotides outside the gene matches: 8. The chain's CDR3 is CASSYTPGTSGDNEQFF. As DNA, the CDR3 is TGTGCCAGCAGTTACACACCCGGGACTAGCGGGGATAATGAGCAGTTCTTC.

This clonotype appeared a few times. The rearrangement links TRBV19 to TRBJ1-2; 8 bases fit TRBD1. The CDR3 sequence is 15 residues long. CDR1 LNHDA and CDR2 SQIVND come from the germline V gene (reference sequence). V gave up 7 bases and J gave up 2 bases; unmatched junction bases: 9. CDR3 bases: TGTGCCAGTAACCTGGACAGGGTGCGGAACTATGGCTACACCTTC. As protein: CASNLDRVRNYGYTF.

This clonotype has ten or more counts. The J gene is TRBJ2-7, the V gene TRBV27; a weak D match, TRBD1 (5 bases). V shed 5 bases and J shed 2 bases, with 10 bases lying between them. The V gene's germline CDR1 is MNHEY and CDR2 SMNVEV (reference sequence). The CDR3 is 13 amino acids. The CDR3 is CASSAGHTYEQYF. In DNA form, the CDR3 reads TGTGCCAGCAGTGCCGGACACACCTACGAGCAGTACTTC.

This clonotype appeared many times. The chain employs TRBV10-3 and TRBJ2-1; 9 bases line up with TRBD2. The germline V gene encodes CDR1 ENHRY and CDR2 SYGVKD. The V and J ends lost 6 bases and 10 bases, in that order; junction bases with no gene match: 13. CDR3 length: 15 residues. CDR3 sequence reads: CAIRTGTSMGWEQFF. The CDR3 DNA reads TGTGCCATCAGGACCGGGACTAGCATGGGTTGGGAGCAGTTCTTC.

This clonotype was observed a handful of times. The rearrangement links TRBV19 to TRBJ2-7; possibly TRBD2 for D (5 bases). Germline CDR1 LNHDA, CDR2 SQIVND (reference sequence). The CDR3 spans 13 residues. Trimming took off 3 bases at V and 0 bases at J, with 6 bases between the two ends. CDR3: CASSMRVSYEQYF. The CDR3 DNA follows: TGTGCCAGTAGTATGAGGGTCTCCTACGAGCAGTACTTC.

This chain links TRBV7-8 with TRBJ1-5; weak D call: TRBD1 (5 bases). The V gene lost 0 bases and the J gene lost 1 base, with 19 bases spanning the gap. CDR1 is SGHVS, CDR2 FQNEAQ, per germline. The CDR3 sequence is 19 residues long. The CDR3 is CASSLAPGLSPPSNQPQHF. CDR3 nucleotide sequence: TGTGCCAGCAGCTTAGCTCCGGGACTGAGCCCCCCGAGCAATCAGCCCCAGCATTTT.

This clonotype was seen more than once but under ten times. The rearrangement links TRBV9 to TRBJ2-3; 7 bases agree with TRBD1. Germline loops: CDR1 SGDLS, CDR2 YYNGEE. The junction had 13 bases not matched to a gene; V was cut back by 4 bases and J by 5 bases. The CDR3 has 16 amino acids. CDR3 residues: CASSFTGTAFGDTQYF. The DNA for the CDR3 is TGTGCCAGCAGCTTCACCGGGACAGCGTTCGGAGATACGCAGTATTTT. The full variable domain, in which reference TRBV9 and TRBJ2-3 provide the parts outside the CDR3, is DSGVTQTPKHLITATGQRVTLRCSPRSGDLSVYWYQQSLDQGLQFLIQYYNGEERAKGNILERFSAQQFPDLHSELNLSSLELGDSALYFCASSFTGTAFGDTQYFGPGTRLTVL.

Only a few counts were recorded for this clonotype. The genes are TRBV20-1 and TRBJ1-1; possible D gene TRBD1, 5 bases. The ends were cut back, 6 bases at V and 4 bases at J, with 15 bases in the middle. This CDR3 spans 13 amino acids. Germline CDR1 DFQATT, CDR2 SNEGSKA (reference sequence). Here the CDR3 reads CSAPVDSTTEAFF. CDR3 bases: TGCAGTGCCCCCGTCGACAGTACCACTGAAGCTTTCTTT.

This clonotype was seen a few times. The gene calls are TRBV5-5 and TRBJ2-4, with D maybe TRBD1 (7 bases). Germline CDR1 SGHKS, CDR2 YYEKEE (reference sequence). The CDR3 is made up of 15 amino acids. The germline V and J ends were trimmed by 0 bases and 5 bases, with 12 bases remaining between them. This CDR3 is CASSLVGRGENIQYF. CDR3 DNA: TGTGCCAGCAGCTTGGTGGGCAGGGGGGAAAACATTCAGTACTTC.

This rearrangement joins TRBV4-1 to TRBJ2-5; the match to TRBD2 covers 7 bases. The CDR3 length is 15 residues. The V gene's germline CDR1 is MGHRA and CDR2 YSYEKL. Unmatched junction bases numbered 4, after V lost 0 bases and J lost 3 bases. CDR3 sequence (DNA): TGCGCCAGCAGCCAAGATTCTAGCGGAAAAGAGACCCAGTACTTC. Translated: CASSQDSSGKETQYF.

This clonotype has at least ten counts. The CDR3 spells CAWSFRDRNTEAFF. CDR3 sequence (DNA): TGTGCCTGGAGTTTCCGGGACAGGAACACTGAAGCTTTCTTT. The rearrangement uses TRBV30 and TRBJ1-1; 7 positions agree with TRBD1. This CDR3 is built from 14 residues. The germline gives CDR1 GTSNPN, CDR2 SVGIG (reference sequence). J was trimmed by 1 base and V by 2 bases; bases with no gene match: 4.

With regard to this clonotype: A much larger clone differs from this one at a single base, so this may be a read error. The chain has TRBV7-3 and TRBJ2-3, with a possible D match to TRBD2 (6 bases). This CDR3 spans 15 amino acids. CDR1 is SGHTA and CDR2 is FQGTGA in the germline V gene. CDR3: CASSLTRTITDTQYF. The CDR3 DNA is TGTGCCAGCAGCCTAACCAGGACTATCACAGATACGCAGTATTTT.